A single sample is the source of the 32 T cell receptor beta chains below, sequenced in a study of technical replicates of blood from several donors. The repertoire was sequenced with immunoSEQ multiplex PCR; TCRdb's copy has only in-frame clones and lacks some. Of fewer than 95,000 clones in the sample, approximately 93% were seen once. Specimen: T cells isolated from PBMCs. The origin of the receptors is a human donor in good health.

The chain couples TRBV6-1 to TRBJ2-7; TRBD1 is a possible D gene (5 bases). The V end was cut by 4 bases, the J end by 3 bases, with 10 bases between. CDR3 length: 13 residues. Germline CDR1 is MNHNS and CDR2 is SASEGT. The CDR3 reads CASSVSRVYEQYF. In DNA, the CDR3 is TGTGCCAGCAGTGTTAGCAGGGTCTACGAGCAGTACTTC.

The chain uses TRBV27 and TRBJ1-5; D may be TRBD1 (6 bases). V was trimmed by 6 bases and J by 1 base, leaving 13 bases between them. Germline CDR1 and CDR2: MNHEY and SMNVEV (reference sequence). The CDR3 loop spans 15 amino acids. The chain's CDR3 is CASSPGQLSNQPQHF. The CDR3 nucleotides are TGTGCCAGCAGCCCGGGACAACTAAGCAATCAGCCCCAGCATTTT.

This chain uses TRBV7-6 with TRBJ2-1, with D possibly matching TRBD2 (6 bases). CDR3 length: 15 residues. V lost 1 base and J 6 bases, leaving 13 bases between the germline ends. Germline CDR1 is SGHVS and CDR2 is FNYEAQ. DNA for the CDR3: TGTGCCAGCAGCTTAGGACTAGTAGTCGGCAATGAGCAGTTCTTC. Its translation: CASSLGLVVGNEQFF.

The gene calls are TRBV6-5 and TRBJ1-2; the D gene is possibly TRBD1 (6 bases). Germline V lookup: CDR1 MNHEY, CDR2 SVGAGI. V was clipped by 2 bases and J by 5 bases, with 12 bases between them. This CDR3 region has 14 residues. The CDR3 loop reads CASSYGGAKYGYTF. The CDR3 DNA reads TGTGCCAGCAGTTACGGGGGGGCGAAGTATGGCTACACCTTC.

V and J are TRBV13 and TRBJ2-5; TRBD2 agrees at 16 bases. Germline CDR1 is PRHDT and CDR2 is FYEKMQ (reference sequence). Germline trimming cut 5 bases from V and 9 bases from J; bases unmatched to any gene: 3. The CDR3 extends over 14 amino acids. In nucleotides, the CDR3 is TGTGCCAGCAGCACCGGGACTAGCGGGGGGGCCCAGTACTTC. It specifies CASSTGTSGGAQYF.

The gene calls are TRBV5-6 and TRBJ1-1; D is unclear. The CDR3 runs 13 residues. Germline CDR1 SGHDT, CDR2 YYEEEE. V was clipped by 4 bases and J by 0 bases, with 7 bases between them. In nucleotides, the CDR3 is TGTGCCAGCAGCAAAACGGTGAACACTGAAGCTTTCTTT. Its protein product is CASSKTVNTEAFF.

This clone has a single count. V usage is TRBV4-2 and J usage is TRBJ2-7, with 13 bases lining up with TRBD2. J was trimmed by 2 bases and V by 1 base; bases with no gene match: 2. This CDR3 has 16 amino acids. Germline-derived CDR1 and CDR2 are LGHNA and YNFKEQ. In DNA form, the CDR3 reads TGTGCCAGCAGCCAAGTACTAGCGGGAGGGCCCTACGAGCAGTACTTC. Translation gives CASSQVLAGGPYEQYF.

The chain joins TRBV7-2 to TRBJ1-1; 7 nucleotides match TRBD1. The V gene end was trimmed by 5 bases and the J gene end by 4 bases; junction bases not matched to a gene: 7. Per germline, CDR1 SGHTA and CDR2 FQGNSA. The CDR3 is made up of 14 amino acids. CDR3 DNA sequence: TGTGCCAGCAGCGAACAGGGGCTGGGCACTGAAGCTTTCTTT. Protein sequence: CASSEQGLGTEAFF.

V is TRBV6-5 and J is TRBJ1-2; the D gene is possibly TRBD1 (6 bases). The ends were cut back, 5 bases at V and 10 bases at J, with 17 bases in the middle. Germline V gives CDR1 MNHEY, CDR2 SVGAGI. This CDR3 comprises 13 residues. The CDR3, as DNA: TGTGCCAGCAGTCCCCGACAGGAAGGTGTCTACACCTTC. This gives the protein CASSPRQEGVYTF.

V and J are TRBV21-1 and TRBJ2-5; the table assigns TRBD1, which was not confirmed against the DNA. TRBV21-1 is a pseudogene segment. This CDR3 is built from 13 residues. The CDR3 sequence is CASSKGTEETQYF. The CDR3 nucleotides are TGTGCCAGCAGCAAAGGGACAGAAGAGACCCAGTACTTC.

The gene calls are TRBV28 and TRBJ2-7, with TRBD1 identical over 7 bases. The CDR3 has 15 amino acids. Germline lookup yields CDR1 MDHEN and CDR2 SYDVKM. V was pared by 3 bases and J by 6 bases, with 11 bases of the junction left unmatched. DNA for the CDR3: TGTGCCAGCAGTTTTAGGTCGGGGACAGTCCGCGAGCAGTACTTC. As protein: CASSFRSGTVREQYF.

The J gene is TRBJ2-2, the V gene TRBV13; 11 bases map to TRBD2. Germline CDR1 and CDR2: PRHDT and FYEKMQ (reference sequence). The CDR3 is made up of 19 amino acids. V trimming: 4 bases; J trimming: 0 bases; junction bases outside the gene matches: 10. The CDR3 nucleotides read TGTGCCAGCAGCTCTGAGGGACTAGCGGATATGGCGAACACCGGGGAGCTGTTTTTT. Translating it yields CASSSEGLADMANTGELFF.

The CDR3 sequence: CASSLEQGYNEQFF. The CDR3 region has the DNA TGCGCCAGCAGCTTGGAACAGGGGTACAATGAGCAGTTCTTC. The V call is TRBV5-1, the J call TRBJ2-1, with 7 bases fitting TRBD1. Losses at the gene ends were 0 bases for V and 4 bases for J; bases not matched to a gene: 1. CDR1 and CDR2 from the germline V gene are SGHRS and YFSETQ. The CDR3 contains 14 residues.

The genes are TRBV14 and TRBJ2-7, with 8 bases that match TRBD2. V trimming: 4 bases; J trimming: 0 bases; junction bases outside the gene matches: 17. The length of the CDR3 is 19 residues. Germline CDR1 SGHDN, CDR2 FVKESK. The CDR3 DNA is TGTGCCAGCAGCCTACTAGCGGACGGCCTTGGGTCCTCCTCCTACGAGCAGTACTTC. This encodes CASSLLADGLGSSSYEQYF.

This chain joins TRBV9 and TRBJ1-1, with D unclear. Germline CDR1 is SGDLS and CDR2 is YYNGEE. V was pared by 0 bases and J by 2 bases, with 11 bases between. The CDR3 runs to 15 residues. For the CDR3, the DNA is TGTGCCAGCAGCGTAGGTACCGGGGTTAACACTGAAGCTTTCTTT. It encodes CASSVGTGVNTEAFF.

The chain links TRBV5-5 to TRBJ1-2; tentatively, D is TRBD1 (5 bases). Trimming pared 4 bases from V and 1 base from J, leaving 14 bases between. The CDR3 loop spans 15 amino acids. The germline V gene encodes CDR1 SGHKS and CDR2 YYEKEE (reference sequence). This CDR3 reads CASSPAGGINYGYTF. The CDR3 DNA follows: TGTGCCAGCAGCCCTGCGGGGGGTATTAACTATGGCTACACCTTC.

The chain recombines TRBV6-5 with TRBJ1-2; no clear D. Germline loops: CDR1 MNHEY, CDR2 SVGAGI. V shed 4 bases and J shed 8 bases, with 14 bases lying between them. This CDR3 is built from 13 residues. Here the CDR3 reads CASSFQPIQGYTF. CDR3 in DNA: TGTGCCAGCAGTTTCCAACCGATACAGGGCTACACCTTC.

V usage is TRBV14 and J usage is TRBJ2-5, with 14 bases lining up with TRBD2. This CDR3 spans 15 amino acids. The V segment lost 5 bases and the J segment 5 bases; nucleotides outside the gene matches: 4. Germline-derived CDR1 and CDR2 are SGHDN and FVKESK. In DNA, the CDR3 is TGTGCCAGCAGCGTGGGACTAGCGGGGGTGGAGACCCAGTACTTC. It codes for CASSVGLAGVETQYF.

As DNA, the CDR3 is TGTGCCAGCAGCTTAGGAACAGCTTCCACTGAAGCTTTCTTT. It encodes CASSLGTASTEAFF. The V gene is TRBV7-8, the J gene TRBJ1-1, with D unresolved. V was pared by 1 base and J by 4 bases, with 10 bases between. Germline CDR1 and CDR2: SGHVS and FQNEAQ. This CDR3 region has 14 residues.

The gene calls are TRBV6-5 and TRBJ2-1; D call uncertain. The CDR3 runs to 14 residues. The V gene lost 6 bases and the J gene lost 0 bases, with 9 bases spanning the gap. Germline V gene data show CDR1 as MNHEY and CDR2 as SVGAGI. CDR3 protein: CASSYESSYNEQFF. In DNA form, the CDR3 reads TGTGCCAGCAGCTATGAGAGCTCCTACAATGAGCAGTTCTTC.

The chain has TRBV7-2 and TRBJ1-5; TRBD1 might be the D (6 bases). Germline V gives CDR1 SGHTA, CDR2 FQGNSA. The CDR3 consists of 14 residues. V dropped 5 bases and J dropped 7 bases, with 15 bases sitting between them. CDR3 protein: CASSGAGVWQPQHF. The CDR3 DNA reads TGTGCCAGCAGCGGAGCAGGGGTCTGGCAGCCCCAGCATTTT.

The V call is TRBV15, the J call TRBJ2-3; a weak D match, TRBD2 (5 bases). The V end was cut by 3 bases, the J end by 4 bases, with 14 bases between. Germline CDR1 is LNHNV and CDR2 is YYDKDF (reference sequence). This CDR3 has 15 amino acids. CDR3 amino acids: CATSRTKMRADTQYF. The CDR3 DNA reads TGTGCCACCAGCAGGACTAAGATGAGGGCAGATACGCAGTATTTT.

This chain connects TRBV7-9 to TRBJ2-3; 15 bases fit TRBD2. This CDR3 contains 18 residues. V shed 5 bases, J shed 0 bases, and the junction held 6 bases outside the gene matches. The germline CDR1 and CDR2 sequences are SEHNR and FQNEAQ (reference sequence). CDR3 residues: CASSPGLAGGLSTDTQYF. The CDR3 DNA sequence: TGTGCCAGCAGCCCAGGACTAGCGGGGGGGCTTAGCACAGATACGCAGTATTTT.

The chain couples TRBV28 to TRBJ2-7, with D perhaps TRBD1 (6 bases). CDR1 and CDR2 from the germline V gene are MDHEN and SYDVKM. Trimming removed 5 bases from V and 2 bases from J, with 16 bases in between. CDR3 length: 15 residues. The CDR3 loop reads CASSTSDRTPYEQYF. CDR3 nucleotides: TGTGCCAGCAGTACGTCAGACAGGACCCCCTACGAGCAGTACTTC. The entire variable domain, with the rest obtained from reference TRBV28 and TRBJ2-7, is as follows: DVKVTQSSRYLVKRTGEKVFLECVQDMDHENMFWYRQDPGLGLRLIYFSYDVKMKEKGDIPEGYSVSREKKERFSLILESASTNQTSMYLCASSTSDRTPYEQYFGPGTRLTVT.

This chain uses TRBV4-1 with TRBJ1-1; 12 bases map to TRBD1. V was clipped by 6 bases and J by 4 bases; unmatched bases: 12. Germline V gene sequence: CDR1 MGHRA, CDR2 YSYEKL. CDR3 length: 17 amino acids. CDR3 loop: CASRISGTGGWGTEAFF. The CDR3 nucleotides read TGCGCCAGCAGAATATCCGGGACAGGGGGCTGGGGCACTGAAGCTTTCTTT.

The V gene is TRBV6-1, the J gene TRBJ1-1; D not certain. V lost 6 bases and J lost 4, with 12 bases in between. CDR1 is MNHNS, CDR2 SASEGT, per germline. The length of the CDR3 is 13 residues. CDR3 nucleotide sequence: TGTGCCAGCAGCACAGTTCCGAGCACTGAAGCTTTCTTT. Amino acid sequence: CASSTVPSTEAFF.

V usage is TRBV10-3 and J usage is TRBJ2-7, with 9 bases aligning to TRBD1. The CDR3 is 15 amino acids. Trimming removed 2 bases from V and 0 bases from J; junction bases left unmatched: 2. CDR1 ENHRY and CDR2 SYGVKD come from the germline V gene. CDR3: CAISEATGGSYEQYF. CDR3 sequence (DNA): TGTGCCATCAGTGAGGCGACAGGGGGCTCCTACGAGCAGTACTTC.

CDR3 DNA: TGCGCCGGCTCGCGAACAGGGGGCACAGATACGCAGTATTTT. Amino acid sequence: CAGSRTGGTDTQYF. The chain recombines TRBV5-1 with TRBJ2-3; TRBD1 matches at 7 bases. The junction had 9 bases not matched to a gene; V was cut back by 10 bases and J by 1 base. Germline values: CDR1 SGHRS, CDR2 YFSETQ. The CDR3 runs 14 residues.

In this sample, this clone turned up once. The CDR3 protein is CASSEWVNRVSYEQYF. The CDR3 coding sequence is TGTGCCAGCAGTGAATGGGTTAACAGGGTTTCCTACGAGCAGTACTTC. The J gene is TRBJ2-7, the V gene TRBV2, with D possibly TRBD1 on 6 matching bases. The germline V and J ends were trimmed by 2 bases and 1 base, with 15 bases remaining between them. CDR1 is SNHLY and CDR2 is FYNNEI in the germline V gene. This CDR3 has 16 amino acids.

The rearrangement uses TRBV10-1 and TRBJ1-1; D ambiguous. V was clipped by 6 bases and J by 4 bases, with 9 bases between them. The CDR3 is 12 amino acids. From germline, CDR1 is WNHNN and CDR2 SYGVQD (reference sequence). The CDR3 coding sequence is TGCGCCAGCAGCCGGGGTTTCACTGAAGCTTTCTTT. Its protein product is CASSRGFTEAFF.

The CDR3, as DNA: TGTGCCAGCAGCCACCCTACAGGGTCAATCGGGGAGCTGTTTTTT. Translated: CASSHPTGSIGELFF. The rearrangement uses TRBV27 and TRBJ2-2; a possible D gene is TRBD1 (6 bases). Trimming cost V 6 bases and J 7 bases, with 18 bases left between them. There are 15 residues in the CDR3. CDR1 and CDR2 (germline): MNHEY, SMNVEV (reference sequence).

This chain connects TRBV27 to TRBJ1-5; TRBD1 matches 8 bases. V dropped 5 bases and J dropped 1; count of bases not matched to a gene: 7. CDR1 MNHEY and CDR2 SMNVEV come from the germline V gene (reference sequence). The CDR3 length is 16 residues. CDR3 region: CASSPRTGKSNQPQHF. Here the CDR3 DNA reads TGTGCCAGCAGTCCAAGGACAGGGAAAAGCAATCAGCCCCAGCATTTT.